This T cell receptor (beta chain) was profiled in a study of blood T cell repertoires in COVID-19. Study as a whole: Acute and convalescent COVID-19 samples came from the United States, Italy and Spain. T cells, B-cell-depleted T cells, or PBMCs provided the cDNA or gDNA that served as material.

Germline loops: CDR1 SQVTM, CDR2 ANQGSEA. After removal of 2 bases from V and 13 bases from J, the junction contained 19 bases not matched to a gene. CDR3 length equals 17 residues. Original analysis: It was from reference gene primer amplification that nucleated cell counts were estimated. Repertoires were generated with immunoSEQ multiplex PCR, while TCRdb's copy carries only in-frame clones and drops some. From that table come the V and J calls and clone size; the DNA was used to work out D and trimming. The table has 65,000 to 95,000 clones, 60% to 85% seen once; the top ten hold about a sixth. The sequencing input was peripheral blood. The V call is TRBV29-1, the J call TRBJ2-1, with TRBD2 matching 11 bases. The receptor was derived from a human donor in a cohort sampled during active COVID-19. The CDR3 is CSVESQGKLAGGVFQFF. The CDR3 DNA is TGCAGCGTTGAAAGCCAGGGAAAGCTAGCGGGGGGCGTATTTCAGTTCTTC.